The clone carrying this T cell receptor beta chain showed up many times. What it binds is not known. This sample is part of a study of Graves' ophthalmopathy and Graves' hyperthyroidism. General study points: A majority of expanded thyroid clonotypes exceeding 0.001 frequency were likewise present in blood. Built on 13 signatures, a model told ophthalmopathy apart from stable hyperthyroidism with over 85% sensitivity and approximately 81% specificity.

Germline CDR1 and CDR2: MNHEY and SVGAGI. The CDR3 is made up of 14 amino acids. V lost 0 bases and J lost 6, with 9 bases in between. Amplification targeted the TCR beta CDR3 regions, with RNA transcripts as the source material. The first round was an RT-PCR with HTBI primers, and the second round was a multiplex PCR. TCRdb passed the multiplex PCR reads through MiXCR, listing each CDR3 protein once. The sample lists about 600,000 distinct CDR3 sequences; about two fifths were seen once. It was on clinical symptoms, serum thyroxine, TRAb, thyroid ultrasound and orbital computed tomography that diagnosis relied.

The V call is TRBV6-5, the J call TRBJ1-5; D remains unclear. Material for sequencing was peripheral blood or thyroid tissue (not recorded which). This receptor was identified in an adult man with Graves' hyperthyroidism. The CDR3 nucleotides read TGTGCCAGCAGTTACTCGATTTTTGGTCAGCCCCAGCATTTT. Translation: CASSYSIFGQPQHF.